Sequencing of this T cell receptor (beta chain) was carried out in a study of T cells in women clearing cervical HPV infection. Broader study findings: Cases carried less TRBV6-7 than controls: 0.11% versus 0.16%.

CDR1 LNHDA and CDR2 SQIVND come from the germline V gene (reference sequence). The CDR3 runs 15 residues. Trimming removed 3 bases from V and 2 bases from J; junction bases left unmatched: 4. About this clone: Its antigen remains unidentified. Read data end 3 residues before the CDR3 end; the end is taken from the germline J gene.

Clones were sequenced by immunoSEQ multiplex PCR, and TCRdb holds only the in-frame ones, with some missing. The table counts 30,000 to 35,000 clones; about 1.6% lies in the top ten. The V and J genes are TRBV19 and TRBJ2-3, with 8 bases that match TRBD1. Sequencing was done on a sample of blood buffy coat. The clonotype was recovered from a woman between 18 and 75 years old with a cervical HPV16 infection that either progressed to CIN3+ or cleared (not recorded which). Partial CDR3 DNA: TGTGCCAGTAGTATCAGGACAGGGAACACAGATACG. Its translation: CASSIRTGNTDT. The whole CDR3 protein reads CASSIRTGNTDTQYF.